This is a list of T cell receptor beta chains from one sample in a study of shared clonotypes between healthy human individuals. The table came from immunoSEQ multiplex PCR; TCRdb's copy has only in-frame clones and leaves some out. This table holds about 2.4 million clones, 80% to 95% found once. Sequencing input: naive CD4+ T cells from PBMCs. The receptors stem from a man aged 18 to 29 in good health. Some clones in this sample may be carry-over from other donors' samples. CDR3s include the opening cysteine and the closing phenylalanine or tryptophan. The D gene is left open where the match is weak. Where a row states a size, it is once, few, many or the class of an expanded clone; other rows omit it.

>TRBJ2-3|TRBV27|NA|TRBD2
CASSPLAGGYTDTQYF
TGTGCCAGCAGCCCCCTAGCGGGAGGGTACACAGATACGCAGTATTTT
>TRBJ1-4|TRBV7-7|NA|TRBD1
CASSPGDRGTEKLFF
TGTGCCAGCAGCCCAGGGGACAGGGGGACTGAAAAACTGTTTTTT
>TRBJ1-5|TRBV7-8|once|NA
CASSLATNADQPQHF
TGTGCCAGCAGCTTGGCCACTAACGCGGATCAGCCCCAGCATTTT
>TRBJ2-3|TRBV5-1|NA|NA
CASSLLGPDTQYF
TGCGCCAGCAGCTTGTTAGGGCCAGATACGCAGTATTTT
>TRBJ2-3|TRBV7-6|NA|TRBD2
CASSPQRESTDTQYF
TGTGCCAGCAGCCCTCAGCGGGAGAGCACAGATACGCAGTATTTT
>TRBJ2-5|TRBV28|NA|NA
CASSLLNRAELETQYF
TGTGCCAGCAGTTTACTGAACAGGGCTGAGCTGGAGACCCAGTACTTC
>TRBJ2-1|TRBV4-2|NA|NA
CASSQAQTLYNEQFF
TGTGCCAGCAGCCAAGCCCAAACCCTATACAATGAGCAGTTCTTC
>TRBJ1-3|TRBV28|NA|TRBD1
CASSSPGTARNTIYF
TGTGCCAGCAGTTCTCCCGGGACAGCCAGAAACACCATATATTTT
>TRBJ2-5|TRBV7-8|NA|NA
CASRNGRNLGIQQETQYF
TGTGCCAGCAGAAACGGCCGGAATTTGGGGATTCAACAAGAGACCCAGTACTTC
>TRBJ2-2|TRBV5-4|NA|NA
CASSLTGSRSGELFF
TGTGCCAGCAGCTTGACAGGGTCGCGCTCCGGGGAGCTGTTTTTT
>TRBJ2-1|TRBV18|NA|TRBD2
CASSSTGGYNEQFF
TGTGCCAGCTCGTCCACCGGGGGGTACAATGAGCAGTTCTTC
>TRBJ2-7|TRBV7-6|NA|NA
CASRSRGEQYF
TGTGCCAGCAGGTCCCGGGGGGAGCAGTACTTC
>TRBJ1-2|TRBV28|once|TRBD1
CASSLSGGGGYTF
TGTGCCAGCAGTTTATCAGGGGGCGGTGGCTACACCTTC
>TRBJ2-2|TRBV5-8|NA|NA
CASSRLTGTGELFF
TGTGCCAGCAGCCGATTGACAGGCACCGGGGAGCTGTTTTTT
>TRBJ2-3|TRBV10-3|NA|TRBD2
CAISGGGSTDTQYF
TGTGCCATCAGTGGCGGGGGTAGCACAGATACGCAGTATTTT
>TRBJ2-3|TRBV11-2|NA|NA
CASSFLKGGAGGRTDTQYF
TGTGCCAGCAGCTTCCTGAAGGGGGGAGCAGGGGGAAGGACAGATACGCAGTATTTT
>TRBJ2-2|TRBV7-3|once|NA
CASSDGFNTGELFF
TGTGCCAGCAGCGACGGATTTAACACCGGGGAGCTGTTTTTT
>TRBJ2-1|TRBV9|NA|NA
CASSVAVSSAYSYNEQFF
TGTGCCAGCAGCGTAGCGGTGAGTAGCGCATACTCCTACAATGAGCAGTTCTTC
>TRBJ2-1|TRBV9|NA|NA
CASSARAPEEGYNEQFF
TGTGCCAGCAGCGCCCGGGCCCCCGAAGAGGGCTACAATGAGCAGTTCTTC
>TRBJ1-5|TRBV7-8|NA|TRBD1
CASSLARTGVMGQPQHF
TGTGCCAGCAGCTTAGCGAGGACAGGAGTAATGGGTCAGCCCCAGCATTTT
>TRBJ2-7|TRBV4-1|NA|TRBD2
CASSRGEGYSYEQYF
TGCGCCAGCAGCCGCGGGGAGGGTTACTCCTACGAGCAGTACTTC
>TRBJ2-7|TRBV5-1|few|TRBD1
CASSLARDSSYEQYF
TGCGCCAGCAGCTTGGCCCGGGACAGCTCCTACGAGCAGTACTTC
>TRBJ2-3|TRBV9|NA|NA
CASSPDRFSTDTQYF
TGTGCCAGCAGCCCAGACAGGTTTAGCACAGATACGCAGTATTTT
>TRBJ1-1|TRBV7-9|NA|TRBD1
CASSSQGANTEAFF
TGTGCCAGCAGCTCACAGGGGGCGAACACTGAAGCTTTCTTT
>TRBJ1-1|TRBV7-2|NA|NA
CASSLIRGAGNTEAFF
TGTGCCAGCAGCTTAATCAGGGGCGCTGGGAACACTGAAGCTTTCTTT
>TRBJ1-5|TRBV19|few|NA
CASRPNRDSNQPQHF
TGTGCCAGTAGACCGAACAGGGATAGCAATCAGCCCCAGCATTTT
>TRBJ2-7|TRBV6-6|NA|TRBD2
CASSLRPKAGGEQYF
TGTGCCAGCAGTCTTCGCCCGAAAGCGGGAGGCGAGCAGTACTTC
>TRBJ2-1|TRBV15|NA|NA
CATSARRLLGDEQFF
TGTGCCACCAGCGCAAGACGCCTCTTGGGCGATGAGCAGTTCTTC
>TRBJ2-7|TRBV2|NA|NA
CASLFGVPFYEQYF
TGTGCCAGCCTTTTTGGGGTACCGTTCTACGAGCAGTACTTC
>TRBJ2-7|TRBV6-5|NA|NA
CASRTVPYEQYF
TGTGCCAGCAGGACTGTTCCCTACGAGCAGTACTTC
>TRBJ2-7|TRBV7-8|NA|TRBD2
CASSSGSGTSIYEQYF
TGTGCCAGCAGCTCCGGCTCGGGGACTAGCATTTACGAGCAGTACTTC
>TRBJ1-2|TRBV7-3|NA|TRBD1
CASSSQGLYGYTF
TGTGCCAGCAGCTCACAGGGGCTTTATGGCTACACCTTC
>TRBJ1-2|TRBV7-2|NA|NA
CASSRDFYGYTF
TGTGCCAGCAGCCGGGACTTCTATGGCTACACCTTC
>TRBJ1-2|TRBV6-5|few|NA
CASRGNYGYTF
TGTGCCAGCAGGGGGAACTATGGCTACACCTTC
>TRBJ2-3|TRBV5-4|NA|NA
CASSFDSPRRSF
TGTGCCAGCAGCTTCGACAGCCCCCGGAGATCTTTT
>TRBJ2-5|TRBV29-1|NA|NA
CSAEAFSQETQYF
TGCAGCGCCGAAGCCTTCAGCCAAGAGACCCAGTACTTC
>TRBJ2-3|TRBV10-3|NA|NA
CAISESGTRTDTQYF
TGTGCCATCAGTGAGTCGGGCACCCGCACAGATACGCAGTATTTT
>TRBJ1-2|TRBV2|NA|TRBD1
CASGQGSNYGYTF
TGTGCCAGCGGACAGGGGTCTAACTATGGCTACACCTTC
>TRBJ2-3|TRBV10-3|NA|NA
CAISEKDTQYF
TGTGCCATCAGTGAAAAAGATACGCAGTATTTT
>TRBJ2-7|TRBV14|NA|NA
CASSQLQAFSYEQYF
TGTGCCAGCAGCCAACTCCAGGCGTTCTCCTACGAGCAGTACTTC
>TRBJ2-7|TRBV4-2|NA|TRBD2
CASSHATSGRSYEQYF
TGTGCCAGCAGCCATGCTACTAGCGGGAGGTCCTACGAGCAGTACTTC
>TRBJ2-1|TRBV5-1|once|NA
CASSFLGQLGNEQFF
TGCGCCAGCAGCTTCTTAGGACAGTTGGGGAATGAGCAGTTCTTC
>TRBJ2-1|TRBV5-4|NA|TRBD2
CASSSGSGRAGYNEQFF
TGTGCCAGCAGCAGCGGTAGCGGGAGGGCCGGGTACAATGAGCAGTTCTTC
>TRBJ2-7|TRBV6-1|NA|NA
CASSPGPMGLEQYF
TGTGCCAGCAGTCCCGGTCCTATGGGTCTCGAGCAGTACTTC
>TRBJ2-2|TRBV18|NA|NA
CASSPYRATGELFF
TGTGCCAGCTCACCATACAGGGCCACCGGGGAGCTGTTTTTT
>TRBJ1-1|TRBV6-5|NA|NA
CAGSAGVNTEAFF
TGTGCCGGCAGTGCCGGTGTGAACACTGAAGCTTTCTTT
>TRBJ2-7|TRBV5-1|NA|TRBD1
CASSLILEGQGSYEQYF
TGCGCCAGCAGCTTGATCCTGGAGGGACAGGGCTCCTACGAGCAGTACTTC
>TRBJ1-3|TRBV5-4|NA|NA
CASSLGPKGSGNTIYF
TGTGCCAGCAGCTTGGGACCTAAGGGGTCTGGAAACACCATATATTTT
>TRBJ1-1|TRBV28|NA|NA
CASWRAPVNTEAFF
TGTGCCAGCTGGCGGGCCCCCGTGAACACTGAAGCTTTCTTT
>TRBJ2-5|TRBV13|once|TRBD2
CASSPGREKKTQYF
TGTGCCAGCAGCCCTGGGAGGGAGAAAAAGACCCAGTACTTC
>TRBJ2-3|TRBV10-3|NA|NA
CAIQENTDTQYF
TGTGCCATCCAAGAAAACACAGATACGCAGTATTTT
>TRBJ1-5|TRBV5-1|few|TRBD1
CASSLDRGGQPQHF
TGCGCCAGCAGCCTTGACAGGGGAGGTCAGCCCCAGCATTTT
>TRBJ1-5|TRBV6-1|NA|NA
CASSANRGNQPQHF
TGTGCCAGCAGCGCAAATAGGGGCAATCAGCCCCAGCATTTT
>TRBJ2-7|TRBV5-1|NA|TRBD2
CASSLTSGSVYEQYF
TGCGCCAGCAGCTTAACTAGCGGGAGTGTCTACGAGCAGTACTTC